These 24 T cell receptor beta chains were sequenced from one sample in a study of early T cells in non-severe SARS-CoV-2 infection. TCRdb processed the 5' RACE reads anew with MiXCR; each CDR3 protein has one entry. Of roughly 50,000 distinct CDR3 sequences in the sample, 7% to 8% are singletons; the top ten hold roughly 6%. Sample: whole blood. The source of these receptors is an adult who was a healthcare worker with PCR-confirmed SARS-CoV-2 infection or an uninfected control (not recorded which).

This clonotype was seen ten or more times. The V and J genes are TRBV10-3 and TRBJ1-6; tentative D call: TRBD1 (5 bases). The germline V gene has CDR1 ENHRY and CDR2 SYGVKD. Trimming removed 0 bases from V and 9 bases from J, with 9 bases in between. The CDR3 has 14 amino acids. The CDR3 bases are TGTGCCATCAGTGAGTCTACAGGTCGTTCACCCCTCCACTTT. Amino acids: CAISESTGRSPLHF.

This clonotype was recorded at least ten times. V is TRBV20-1 and J is TRBJ2-1, with D perhaps matching TRBD1 (6 bases). The CDR3 contains 15 residues. V gave up 6 bases and J gave up 4 bases, with 19 bases separating them. The germline CDR1 and CDR2 sequences are DFQATT and SNEGSKA (reference sequence). The CDR3 DNA sequence: TGCAGTGCAATCCCGCGAGGGGACAATTACAATGAGCAGTTCTTC. Translation: CSAIPRGDNYNEQFF.

The V and J genes are TRBV9 and TRBJ2-2; D is unresolved. This CDR3 is 15 amino acids long. The germline gives CDR1 SGDLS, CDR2 YYNGEE. V lost 0 bases and J lost 3, with 9 bases in between. The CDR3 region has the DNA TGTGCCAGCAGCGTAGACATTCGGGACACCGGGGAGCTGTTTTTT. Its protein is CASSVDIRDTGELFF.

This clonotype was observed a handful of times. The J gene is TRBJ2-2, the V gene TRBV4-3; 7 bases map to TRBD1. With 0 bases clipped from V and 6 bases from J, the junction kept 10 bases outside the gene matches. Germline V gene sequence: CDR1 LGHNA, CDR2 YSLEER. The CDR3 loop spans 17 amino acids. CDR3 sequence reads: CASSQDRTGVVSGELFF. The DNA for the CDR3 is TGCGCCAGCAGCCAAGATCGTACAGGGGTGGTCTCCGGGGAGCTGTTTTTT.

CDR3 in DNA: TGCAGTGCCAGGACAGGGGGCATTTCCTATAATTCACCCCTCCACTTT. This encodes CSARTGGISYNSPLHF. V is TRBV20-1 and J is TRBJ1-6; 11 bases are shared with TRBD1. V shed 6 bases and J 1 base; nucleotides not matched to a gene: 5. Germline CDR1 reads DFQATT; CDR2 reads SNEGSKA (reference sequence). The CDR3 is 16 residues long.

This clonotype occurred many times. This chain joins TRBV5-6 and TRBJ1-2, with 11 bases matching TRBD1. Germline CDR1 reads SGHDT; CDR2 reads YYEEEE. This CDR3 is 14 amino acids long. Trimming at V came to 3 bases and at J to 2 bases, leaving 0 bases not matched to a gene. In nucleotides, the CDR3 is TGTGCCAGCAGCTGGGACAGGGGGAACTATGGCTACACCTTC. As protein: CASSWDRGNYGYTF.

This clonotype was seen repeatedly, ten times or more. V is TRBV18 and J is TRBJ1-2; 7 bases align to TRBD1. V gave up 2 bases and J gave up 4 bases; unmatched junction bases: 7. The CDR3 contains 15 residues. Looked up from germline, CDR1 is KGHSH and CDR2 is LQKENI. The CDR3 spells CASSPSQTGSYGYTF. In DNA, the CDR3 is TGTGCCAGCTCACCAAGTCAGACAGGGTCCTATGGCTACACCTTC.

The genes are TRBV5-8 and TRBJ2-3; TRBD2 matches 9 bases. The length of the CDR3 is 15 residues. Germline V gives CDR1 SGHTS, CDR2 YDEGEE. The V gene end was trimmed by 4 bases and the J gene end by 8 bases; junction bases not matched to a gene: 11. CDR3 DNA sequence: TGTGCCAGCAGCGACAGCGGGGGGACCCTCGGTACGCAGTATTTT. Protein sequence: CASSDSGGTLGTQYF.

This clonotype was found many times. This chain connects TRBV3-2 to TRBJ1-4. TRBV3-2 is listed as a pseudogene. The length of the CDR3 is 15 residues. The CDR3: CASSQERVPNEKLFF. The DNA for the CDR3 is TGTGCCAGCAGCCAAGAACGGGTCCCTAATGAAAAACTGTTTTTT.

This clonotype was counted at least ten times. V and J are TRBV27 and TRBJ1-1, with D possibly matching TRBD1 (6 bases). V was shortened by 1 base and J by 5 bases, with 14 bases between the two germline ends. Germline CDR1 reads MNHEY; CDR2 reads SMNVEV (reference sequence). This CDR3 is 15 amino acids long. DNA of the CDR3: TGTGCCAGCAGTTTATACCAGGGGAGGAGTACTGAAGCTTTCTTT. Its translation: CASSLYQGRSTEAFF.

This clonotype was recorded many times. The CDR3, as DNA: TGTGCCAGCAACCTTAGGGTCACCGGGGAGCTGTTTTTT. As protein: CASNLRVTGELFF. This sequence joins TRBV12-3 or TRBV12-4 and TRBJ2-2; the D is unclear. CDR3 length equals 13 residues. Deletions cut 7 bases from V and 4 bases from J, with 10 bases between.

This clonotype was observed many times. The rearrangement joins TRBV21-1 to TRBJ2-7; whether TRBD1, the table's D call, matches the DNA was not checked. TRBV21-1 is marked as a pseudogene. The length of the CDR3 is 16 residues. The CDR3 reads CASSKTGTPSLYEQYF. CDR3 bases: TGTGCCAGCAGCAAAACGGGAACCCCAAGCCTCTACGAGCAGTACTTC.

The rearrangement links TRBV20-1 to TRBJ2-1; 12 bases fit TRBD2. Germline values: CDR1 DFQATT, CDR2 SNEGSKA (reference sequence). Losses at the gene ends were 3 bases for V and 6 bases for J; bases not matched to a gene: 6. CDR3 size: 15 residues. CDR3 residues: CSARTSGGEGNEQFF. The CDR3 DNA is TGCAGTGCTAGGACTAGCGGGGGTGAGGGCAATGAGCAGTTCTTC.

This clonotype was found many times. The V and J genes are TRBV28 and TRBJ1-6, with 8 bases aligning to TRBD1. In germline, CDR1 is MDHEN, CDR2 SYDVKM. V shed 6 bases and J 6 bases; nucleotides not matched to a gene: 4. This CDR3 comprises 14 residues. The CDR3 coding sequence is TGTGCCAGCAGCTGGACAGGGATTAATTCACCCCTCCACTTT. Protein product: CASSWTGINSPLHF.

Turning to this clonotype: A junction end diverges from the germline sequence, so it may reflect a read error. The chain is built from TRBV9 and TRBJ2-3; 10 positions agree with TRBD1. Germline V gene lookup returns CDR1 SGDLS and CDR2 YYNGEE. This CDR3 is built from 15 residues. CDR3 protein: CASCVGQGVGDTQYF. Here the CDR3 DNA reads TGTGCCAGCTGCGTAGGACAGGGGGTAGGAGATACGCAGTATTTT.

In this sample, this clonotype turned up a few times. The chain employs TRBV7-6 and TRBJ1-1; no clear D. V gave up 4 bases and J gave up 1 base, with 10 bases separating them. Germline V lookup: CDR1 SGHVS, CDR2 FNYEAQ. The CDR3 consists of 14 residues. CDR3 amino acids: CASSSPGRNTEAFF. The CDR3 DNA sequence: TGTGCCAGCAGCTCCCCGGGTCGGAACACTGAAGCTTTCTTT.

The rearrangement uses TRBV7-7 and TRBJ2-2; TRBD2 aligns across 13 bases. The junction had 6 bases not matched to a gene; V was cut back by 5 bases and J by 3 bases. The CDR3 has 17 amino acids. CDR1 is SSHAT, CDR2 FNYEAQ, per germline (reference sequence). As DNA, the CDR3 is TGTGCCAGCAGCCCAGGGACTAGCGGGGTTTACACCGGGGAGCTGTTTTTT. Amino acids: CASSPGTSGVYTGELFF.

This clonotype was recorded a few times. The chain is built from TRBV11-3 and TRBJ2-3, with D uncertain. The CDR3 is made up of 13 amino acids. V lost 0 bases and J lost 4, with 5 bases in between. Germline V gene data show CDR1 as SGHNT and CDR2 as YENEEA. This CDR3 is CASSLDRPDTQYF. The CDR3, as DNA: TGTGCCAGCAGCTTAGATCGGCCAGATACGCAGTATTTT.

The table lists this clonotype with many counts. The V gene is TRBV9, the J gene TRBJ2-3, with D unclear. The CDR3 length is 15 residues. The germline CDR1 and CDR2 sequences are SGDLS and YYNGEE. Deletions cut 0 bases from V and 4 bases from J, with 12 bases between. The CDR3 here is CASSVDVFGADTQYF. The DNA for the CDR3 is TGTGCCAGCAGCGTAGATGTATTTGGGGCAGATACGCAGTATTTT. The variable domain in full, completed from reference TRBV9 and TRBJ2-3, reads DSGVTQTPKHLITATGQRVTLRCSPRSGDLSVYWYQQSLDQGLQFLIQYYNGEERAKGNILERFSAQQFPDLHSELNLSSLELGDSALYFCASSVDVFGADTQYFGPGTRLTVL.

This clonotype occurred a few times. V is TRBV7-6 and J is TRBJ1-2, with D unresolved. V was clipped by 8 bases and J by 0 bases, with 13 bases between them. Germline V lookup: CDR1 SGHVS, CDR2 FNYEAQ. This CDR3 spans 14 amino acids. The CDR3 DNA reads TGTGCCAGCGGGCCCGAATCAGCTAACTATGGCTACACCTTC. This translates into CASGPESANYGYTF.

This clonotype has more than one count but fewer than ten. The chain combines TRBV11-3 with TRBJ2-1; D perhaps matches TRBD2 (6 bases). CDR1 SGHNT and CDR2 YENEEA come from the germline V gene. CDR3 length: 18 residues. The V end was cut by 5 bases, the J end by 0 bases, with 20 bases between. The CDR3 sequence is CASSPSQSGLSSYNEQFF. Written as DNA, the CDR3 is TGTGCCAGCAGCCCAAGTCAGTCCGGACTAAGCTCCTACAATGAGCAGTTCTTC.

This clonotype came up a few times. The V call is TRBV7-2, the J call TRBJ2-7; D perhaps matches TRBD1 (5 bases). Germline values: CDR1 SGHTA, CDR2 FQGNSA. The CDR3 consists of 15 residues. The germline V and J ends were trimmed by 1 base and 5 bases, with 15 bases remaining between them. The CDR3 DNA reads as TGTGCCAGCAGCTTAGGTTTGGCAGGGATAAACGAGCAGTACTTC. This codes for CASSLGLAGINEQYF. The full variable domain, rest sourced from reference TRBV7-2 and TRBJ2-7, is GAGVSQSPSNKVTEKGKDVELRCDPISGHTALYWYRQSLGQGLEFLIYFQGNSAPDKSGLPSDRFSAERTGGSVSTLTIQRTQQEDSAVYLCASSLGLAGINEQYFGPGTRLTVT.

In this sample, this clonotype turned up many times. The rearrangement uses TRBV19 and TRBJ2-4; the match to TRBD1 covers 9 bases. Losses at the gene ends were 7 bases for V and 6 bases for J; bases not matched to a gene: 4. The CDR3 is 13 residues long. The germline V gene has CDR1 LNHDA and CDR2 SQIVND (reference sequence). CDR3 nucleotide sequence: TGTGCCAGTACCCGACAGGGGGGAAACATTCAGTACTTC. Translated: CASTRQGGNIQYF.

This clonotype was counted many times. V usage is TRBV18 and J usage is TRBJ1-2; maybe TRBD1 (5 bases). The CDR3 extends over 14 amino acids. V was shortened by 3 bases and J by 4 bases, with 12 bases between the two germline ends. CDR1 and CDR2 (germline): KGHSH, LQKENI. The CDR3 DNA follows: TGTGCCAGCTCACCCATAAAGGGGAGCTATGGCTACACCTTC. It is translated as CASSPIKGSYGYTF. The variable domain in full, completed from reference TRBV18 and TRBJ1-2, reads NAGVMQNPRHLVRRRGQEARLRCSPMKGHSHVYWYRQLPEEGLKFMVYLQKENIIDESGMPKERFSAEFPKEGPSILRIQQVVRGDSAAYFCASSPIKGSYGYTFGSGTRLTVV.